This T cell receptor (beta chain) was documented in a study of early T cells in non-severe SARS-CoV-2 infection. Study at large: Whole-blood bulk RNA, unsorted, was sequenced, and chains were unpaired.

A remark on this clonotype: Antigen unknown.

The study's findings and limits: Private and CD4 specificities were missed by VDJdb matching, skewed to anti-spike CD8.

V was trimmed by 2 bases and J by 0 bases, leaving 17 bases between them. This CDR3 comprises 17 residues. Per germline, CDR1 MDHEN and CDR2 SYDVKM. The protocol attached unique molecular identifiers to individual cDNA molecules. TCRdb passed the 5' RACE reads through MiXCR, listing each CDR3 protein once. The data contain tens of thousands of distinct CDR3 sequences, around 17% of them seen just once; the ten biggest clones take up roughly 4.7%. The clonotype originates from an adult who was a healthcare worker with PCR-confirmed SARS-CoV-2 infection or an uninfected control (not recorded which). The source was whole blood, collected at baseline. The chain has TRBV28 and TRBJ2-7; either TRBD1 or TRBD2 may supply D (5 bases each). This CDR3 reads CASSLGYGDVRSYEQYF. CDR3 DNA sequence: TGTGCCAGCAGTTTAGGGTATGGGGACGTCCGCTCCTACGAGCAGTACTTC. The full variable domain, in which reference TRBV28 and TRBJ2-7 provide the parts outside the CDR3, is DVKVTQSSRYLVKRTGEKVFLECVQDMDHENMFWYRQDPGLGLRLIYFSYDVKMKEKGDIPEGYSVSREKKERFSLILESASTNQTSMYLCASSLGYGDVRSYEQYFGPGTRLTVT.